This record concerns one T cell receptor beta chain sequence. The ends lost 4 bases at V and 5 bases at J; junction bases unmatched: 11. Per the germline V gene, CDR1 is KGHSH and CDR2 is LQKENI. The CDR3 is 18 amino acids. TCRdb's table, derived via immunoSEQ multiplex PCR, lists solely in-frame clones and lacks some. Here the sample spans some 97,000 clones, around nine tenths being singletons. These data come from a study of T cell responses to AZD1222 COVID-19 vaccine. This rearrangement joins TRBV18 to TRBJ2-2; 12 positions match TRBD2. The TCR comes from an adult in good health. The material was peripheral blood, obtained on day 0 of AZD1222 vaccination. CDR3 DNA: TGTGCCAGCTCACGAAGGACTAGCGGGGCCCCGGGAACCGGGGAGCTGTTTTTT. Translating gives CASSRRTSGAPGTGELFF.